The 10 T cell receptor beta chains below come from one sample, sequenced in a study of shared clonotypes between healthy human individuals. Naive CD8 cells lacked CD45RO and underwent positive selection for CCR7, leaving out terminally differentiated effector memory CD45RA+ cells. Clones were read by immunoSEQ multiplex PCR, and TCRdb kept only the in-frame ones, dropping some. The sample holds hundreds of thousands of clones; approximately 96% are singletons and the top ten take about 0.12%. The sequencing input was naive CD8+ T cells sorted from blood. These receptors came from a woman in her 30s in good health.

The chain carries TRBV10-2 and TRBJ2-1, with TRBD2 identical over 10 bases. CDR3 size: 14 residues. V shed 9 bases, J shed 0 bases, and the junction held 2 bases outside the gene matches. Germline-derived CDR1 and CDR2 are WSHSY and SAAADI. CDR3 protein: CASASGSSYNEQFF. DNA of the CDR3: TGCGCCAGTGCTAGCGGGAGCTCCTACAATGAGCAGTTCTTC.

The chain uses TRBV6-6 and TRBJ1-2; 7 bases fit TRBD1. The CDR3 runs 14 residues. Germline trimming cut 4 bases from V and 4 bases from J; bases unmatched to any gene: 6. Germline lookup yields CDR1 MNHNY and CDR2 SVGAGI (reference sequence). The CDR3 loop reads CASSWEGASYGYTF. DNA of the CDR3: TGTGCCAGCAGTTGGGAGGGGGCCAGCTATGGCTACACCTTC.

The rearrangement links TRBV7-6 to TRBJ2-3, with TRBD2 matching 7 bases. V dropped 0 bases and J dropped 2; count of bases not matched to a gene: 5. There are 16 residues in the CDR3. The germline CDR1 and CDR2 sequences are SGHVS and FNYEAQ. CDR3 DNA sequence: TGTGCCAGCAGCTTAGCGGGGCTAGCGGTCACAGATACGCAGTATTTT. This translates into CASSLAGLAVTDTQYF.

CDR3 coding DNA: TGTGCCAGCAGCCACTCACCCCCGAAGCGGGAGAGGGGCACCGGGGAGCTGTTTTTT. It translates to CASSHSPPKRERGTGELFF. V gene TRBV13 combines with J gene TRBJ2-2; TRBD2 agrees at 8 bases. With V trimmed by 5 bases and J by 4 bases, 18 bases remained unmatched. The CDR3 sequence is 19 residues long. Germline V gives CDR1 PRHDT, CDR2 FYEKMQ (reference sequence).

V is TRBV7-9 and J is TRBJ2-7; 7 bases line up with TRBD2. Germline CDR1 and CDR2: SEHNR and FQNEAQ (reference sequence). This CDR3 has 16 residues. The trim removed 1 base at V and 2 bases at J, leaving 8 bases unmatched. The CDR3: CASSLDGRELTYEQYF. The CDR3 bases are TGTGCCAGCAGCTTAGATGGGCGGGAGCTTACCTACGAGCAGTACTTC.

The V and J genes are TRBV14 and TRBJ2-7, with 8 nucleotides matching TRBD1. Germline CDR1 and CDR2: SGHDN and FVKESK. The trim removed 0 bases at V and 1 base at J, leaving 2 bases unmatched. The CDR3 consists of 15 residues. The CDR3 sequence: CASSQDRTGSYEQYF. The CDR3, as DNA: TGTGCCAGCAGCCAAGATAGGACAGGGTCCTACGAGCAGTACTTC.

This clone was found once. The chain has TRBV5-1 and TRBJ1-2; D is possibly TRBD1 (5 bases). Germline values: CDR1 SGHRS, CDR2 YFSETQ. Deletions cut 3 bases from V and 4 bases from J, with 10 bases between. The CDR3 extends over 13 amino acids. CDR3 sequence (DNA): TGCGCCAGCAGCTCGACAGAGCTCTATGGCTACACCTTC. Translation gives CASSSTELYGYTF.

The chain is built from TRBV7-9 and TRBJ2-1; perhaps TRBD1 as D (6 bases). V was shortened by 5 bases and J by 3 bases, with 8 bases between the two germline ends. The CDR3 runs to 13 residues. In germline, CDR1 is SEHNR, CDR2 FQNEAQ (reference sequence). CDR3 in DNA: TGTGCCAGCAGCCCCAGGGGCTACAATGAGCAGTTCTTC. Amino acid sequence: CASSPRGYNEQFF.

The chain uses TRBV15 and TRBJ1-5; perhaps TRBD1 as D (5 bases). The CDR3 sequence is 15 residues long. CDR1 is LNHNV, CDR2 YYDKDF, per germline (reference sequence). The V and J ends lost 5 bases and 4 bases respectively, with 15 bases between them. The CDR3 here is CATSRAAGQNQPQHF. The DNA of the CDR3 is TGTGCCACCAGCCGCGCCGCAGGGCAAAATCAGCCCCAGCATTTT.

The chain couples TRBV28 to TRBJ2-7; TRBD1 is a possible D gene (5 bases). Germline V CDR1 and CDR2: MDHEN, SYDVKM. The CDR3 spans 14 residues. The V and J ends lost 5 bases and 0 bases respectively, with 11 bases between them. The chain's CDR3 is CASSLDTNSYEQYF. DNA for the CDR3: TGTGCCAGCAGTCTGGACACCAACTCCTACGAGCAGTACTTC. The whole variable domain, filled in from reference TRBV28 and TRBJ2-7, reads DVKVTQSSRYLVKRTGEKVFLECVQDMDHENMFWYRQDPGLGLRLIYFSYDVKMKEKGDIPEGYSVSREKKERFSLILESASTNQTSMYLCASSLDTNSYEQYFGPGTRLTVT.